The 25 T cell receptor beta chains presented below share a single source sample, sequenced in a study of blood T cell repertoires in COVID-19. The method was immunoSEQ multiplex PCR; TCRdb's version includes in-frame clones alone and lacks a portion of them. This table has roughly 100,000 clones, roughly 87% appearing once. Sequenced: peripheral blood. All receptors derive from a human donor in a cohort sampled during active COVID-19.

This clone showed up just once. The rearrangement joins TRBV5-1 to TRBJ1-4, with 9 bases that match TRBD1. The germline V gene encodes CDR1 SGHRS and CDR2 YFSETQ. The CDR3 runs 15 residues. The V gene end was trimmed by 5 bases and the J gene end by 7 bases; junction bases not matched to a gene: 9. In DNA, the CDR3 is TGCGCCAGCAGTGTGGGCCGGGACAGGGCTGAAAAACTGTTTTTT. It codes for CASSVGRDRAEKLFF.

V is TRBV2 and J is TRBJ2-7; tentatively, D is TRBD2 (6 bases). CDR3 length equals 14 residues. Germline V gene data show CDR1 as SNHLY and CDR2 as FYNNEI. The V gene lost 3 bases and the J gene lost 2 bases, with 11 bases spanning the gap. CDR3 region: CASSDGGFTYEQYF. The CDR3 bases are TGTGCCAGCAGTGATGGGGGGTTCACCTACGAGCAGTACTTC.

The rearrangement joins TRBV13 to TRBJ1-1, with 9 bases lining up with TRBD1. CDR3 length: 17 residues. Looked up from germline, CDR1 is PRHDT and CDR2 is FYEKMQ (reference sequence). The V and J ends lost 5 bases and 5 bases, in that order; junction bases with no gene match: 15. The CDR3 is CASSTRDRVEVGTEAFF. The DNA for the CDR3 is TGTGCCAGCAGCACGAGGGACAGGGTGGAGGTTGGGACTGAAGCTTTCTTT. The full variable domain, its missing parts supplied by reference TRBV13 and TRBJ1-1, is AAGVIQSPRHLIKEKRETATLKCYPIPRHDTVYWYQQGPGQDPQFLISFYEKMQSDKGSIPDRFSAQQFSDYHSELNMSSLELGDSALYFCASSTRDRVEVGTEAFFGQGTRLTVV.

The CDR3, as DNA: TGTGCCAGCGCTCGGCGGCCAGATGAAGCTTTCTTT. This codes for CASARRPDEAFF. This rearrangement joins TRBV11-2 to TRBJ1-1, with D hard to call. CDR3 length equals 12 residues. CDR1 is SGHAT, CDR2 FQNNGV, per germline. V was pared by 8 bases and J by 7 bases, with 14 bases between.

This clone was picked up one time. The chain joins TRBV6-1 to TRBJ2-3, with 8 bases that match TRBD1. CDR1 and CDR2 from the germline V gene are MNHNS and SASEGT. V trimming: 4 bases; J trimming: 0 bases; junction bases outside the gene matches: 9. The CDR3 is 17 residues long. CDR3 DNA: TGTGCCAGCAGTGGGGGAGGACAGGGATCGAGCACAGATACGCAGTATTTT. This translates into CASSGGGQGSSTDTQYF.

The V gene is TRBV11-2, the J gene TRBJ1-6; TRBD1 matches 7 bases. This CDR3 comprises 15 residues. Germline V CDR1 and CDR2: SGHAT, FQNNGV. The J segment lost 10 bases and the V segment lost 0 bases, leaving 6 bases of the junction unmatched. The CDR3 sequence is CASSLDLAGGSPLHF. CDR3 DNA sequence: TGTGCCAGCAGCTTAGATCTGGCAGGGGGATCACCCCTCCACTTT.

The chain has TRBV27 and TRBJ1-5; TRBD1 matches 8 bases. Germline V gene lookup returns CDR1 MNHEY and CDR2 SMNVEV (reference sequence). V gave up 6 bases and J gave up 5 bases; unmatched junction bases: 24. The CDR3 loop spans 20 amino acids. DNA of the CDR3: TGTGCCAGCAGCCAATTCCTATTGCACGGCCCCGGGACAGGCCATCAGCCCCAGCATTTT. Its translation is CASSQFLLHGPGTGHQPQHF.

This chain uses TRBV9 with TRBJ2-3; D call uncertain. The germline V and J ends were trimmed by 0 bases and 3 bases, with 5 bases remaining between them. Germline V gives CDR1 SGDLS, CDR2 YYNGEE. The CDR3 is 13 residues long. CDR3 bases: TGTGCCAGCAGCGTAGTATTGACAGATACGCAGTATTTT. It encodes CASSVVLTDTQYF.

This clone was seen a few times. This chain joins TRBV9 and TRBJ2-3, with TRBD2 as a possible D gene (6 bases). The germline gives CDR1 SGDLS, CDR2 YYNGEE. The CDR3 extends over 15 amino acids. The V gene lost 1 base and the J gene lost 0 bases, with 9 bases spanning the gap. The CDR3 is CASSVSSGSTDTQYF. CDR3 nucleotides: TGTGCCAGCAGCGTAAGTAGCGGTAGCACAGATACGCAGTATTTT.

Here the CDR3 reads CASSFQGSSYEQYF. In nucleotides, the CDR3 is TGTGCCAGCAGTTTCCAGGGGAGCTCCTACGAGCAGTACTTC. This chain joins TRBV28 and TRBJ2-7, with D maybe TRBD1 (6 bases). The CDR3 contains 14 residues. The ends were cut back, 3 bases at V and 0 bases at J, with 9 bases in the middle. Looked up from germline, CDR1 is MDHEN and CDR2 is SYDVKM.

This chain links TRBV19 with TRBJ2-7, with 8 bases identical to TRBD1. Trimming removed 6 bases from V and 3 bases from J; junction bases left unmatched: 10. CDR3 length: 15 residues. Germline V gives CDR1 LNHDA, CDR2 SQIVND (reference sequence). In DNA, the CDR3 is TGTGCCAGTAGCCCCCGCAGGGGGCTCAGCTACGAGCAGTACTTC. Its protein product is CASSPRRGLSYEQYF.

The chain joins TRBV7-8 to TRBJ2-7; TRBD2 aligns across 11 bases. V lost 5 bases and J lost 3; bases outside the gene matches: 6. CDR1 and CDR2 from the germline V gene are SGHVS and FQNEAQ. The CDR3 has 15 residues. Here the CDR3 reads CASSRTTSGGYEQYF. The CDR3 DNA is TGTGCCAGCAGCCGTACCACTAGCGGGGGCTACGAGCAGTACTTC.

This chain links TRBV9 with TRBJ2-1; 8 bases agree with TRBD2. CDR1 is SGDLS, CDR2 YYNGEE, per germline. V gave up 5 bases and J gave up 9 bases; unmatched junction bases: 7. The CDR3 consists of 13 residues. CDR3 nucleotide sequence: TGTGCCAGCAGTTTCGGGGGGGCCTTTGAGCAGTTCTTC. Its translation: CASSFGGAFEQFF. The full variable domain, rest sourced from reference TRBV9 and TRBJ2-1, is DSGVTQTPKHLITATGQRVTLRCSPRSGDLSVYWYQQSLDQGLQFLIQYYNGEERAKGNILERFSAQQFPDLHSELNLSSLELGDSALYFCASSFGGAFEQFFGPGTRLTVL.

This clone was recorded a few times. J is TRBJ2-7 and V is TRBV5-1, with a weak D call TRBD1 (6 bases). V shed 4 bases and J shed 2 bases, with 16 bases lying between them. Germline lookup yields CDR1 SGHRS and CDR2 YFSETQ. The CDR3 sequence is 15 residues long. CDR3 sequence reads: CASSEAQGLAYEQYF. In DNA, the CDR3 is TGCGCCAGCAGCGAAGCACAGGGTCTCGCCTACGAGCAGTACTTC. The full variable domain, rest sourced from reference TRBV5-1 and TRBJ2-7, is KAGVTQTPRYLIKTRGQQVTLSCSPISGHRSVSWYQQTPGQGLQFLFEYFSETQRNKGNFPGRFSGRQFSNSRSEMNVSTLELGDSALYLCASSEAQGLAYEQYFGPGTRLTVT.

This chain links TRBV11-2 with TRBJ2-7; D may be TRBD1 (6 bases). V was cut by 1 base and J by 2 bases, with 12 bases left in between. The CDR3 contains 15 residues. Germline CDR1 SGHAT, CDR2 FQNNGV. Here the CDR3 reads CASSLGAQGTYEQYF. CDR3 in DNA: TGTGCCAGCAGCTTAGGGGCCCAGGGGACCTACGAGCAGTACTTC. Drawing the rest from reference TRBV11-2 and TRBJ2-7, the complete variable domain is EAGVAQSPRYKIIEKRQSVAFWCNPISGHATLYWYQQILGQGPKLLIQFQNNGVVDDSQLPKDRFSAERLKGVDSTLKIQPAKLEDSAVYLCASSLGAQGTYEQYFGPGTRLTVT.

In the case of this clone: Mismatch with germline at one junction end may stem from a read error. The rearrangement uses TRBV7-7 and TRBJ2-5; 7 nucleotides line up with TRBD1. Looked up from germline, CDR1 is SSHAT and CDR2 is FNYEAQ (reference sequence). CDR3 length: 13 amino acids. The CDR3 region is CASSSEDRETQYF. The DNA of the CDR3 is TGTGCTAGCAGCTCCGAGGACAGGGAGACCCAGTACTTC.

The chain combines TRBV28 with TRBJ2-7; 7 positions agree with TRBD1. The CDR3 sequence is 13 residues long. The junction had 2 bases not matched to a gene; V was cut back by 4 bases and J by 2 bases. CDR1 MDHEN and CDR2 SYDVKM come from the germline V gene. The CDR3 loop reads CASSYRGPYEQYF. Written as DNA, the CDR3 is TGTGCCAGCAGTTACAGGGGCCCCTACGAGCAGTACTTC. Supplemented by reference TRBV28 and TRBJ2-7, the full variable domain reads DVKVTQSSRYLVKRTGEKVFLECVQDMDHENMFWYRQDPGLGLRLIYFSYDVKMKEKGDIPEGYSVSREKKERFSLILESASTNQTSMYLCASSYRGPYEQYFGPGTRLTVT.

The rearrangement links TRBV7-2 to TRBJ1-1, with 8 bases lining up with TRBD1. CDR1 and CDR2 (germline): SGHTA, FQGNSA. The CDR3 consists of 11 residues. The J segment lost 10 bases and the V segment lost 3 bases, leaving 1 base of the junction unmatched. Here the CDR3 reads CASSLTGAAFF. For the CDR3, the DNA is TGTGCCAGCAGCTTGACAGGGGCAGCTTTCTTT.

This chain connects TRBV19 to TRBJ2-5; TRBD2 agrees at 9 bases. V gave up 3 bases and J gave up 5 bases; unmatched junction bases: 7. The CDR3 has 15 amino acids. Germline CDR1 LNHDA, CDR2 SQIVND (reference sequence). The CDR3 is CASSISGRPYETQYF. DNA of the CDR3: TGTGCCAGTAGTATCAGCGGGAGGCCTTACGAGACCCAGTACTTC.

This sequence joins TRBV9 and TRBJ1-6; 11 bases fit TRBD1. The CDR3 extends over 15 amino acids. With 4 bases clipped from V and 9 bases from J, the junction kept 6 bases outside the gene matches. The germline CDR1 and CDR2 sequences are SGDLS and YYNGEE. CDR3 DNA: TGTGCCAGCAGCAGAGGGGACAGGGGGAGTTCACCCCTCCACTTT. This translates into CASSRGDRGSSPLHF.

The chain uses TRBV5-6 and TRBJ2-5; D unresolved. The CDR3 extends over 13 amino acids. Trimming removed 4 bases at V and 1 base at J, with 8 bases between. Germline V CDR1 and CDR2: SGHDT, YYEEEE. The DNA for the CDR3 is TGTGCCAGCAGCAGAAAGAGCCAAGAGACCCAGTACTTC. Its translation is CASSRKSQETQYF.

The CDR3, as DNA: TGTGCCAGCAGCCTTGGGGGAGGTGAGCAGTTCTTC. This sequence encodes CASSLGGGEQFF. The chain joins TRBV7-9 to TRBJ2-1; possible D gene TRBD2, 6 bases. Germline CDR1 and CDR2: SEHNR and FQNEAQ (reference sequence). This CDR3 has 12 residues. Deletions cut 5 bases from V and 9 bases from J, with 11 bases between.

The chain couples TRBV27 to TRBJ2-3; tentative D call: TRBD1 (6 bases). The germline V gene encodes CDR1 MNHEY and CDR2 SMNVEV (reference sequence). This CDR3 is 12 amino acids long. V gave up 8 bases and J gave up 9 bases, with 15 bases separating them. The CDR3 DNA is TGTGCCAGCGGTACAGGTGGGGGCACGCAGTATTTT. This sequence encodes CASGTGGGTQYF.

The chain combines TRBV14 with TRBJ1-5, with D maybe TRBD1 (5 bases). CDR3 length equals 15 residues. V was clipped by 4 bases and J by 1 base, with 11 bases between them. CDR1 is SGHDN, CDR2 FVKESK, per germline. The CDR3 spells CASSRGGGSNQPQHF. The DNA for the CDR3 is TGTGCCAGCAGCCGCGGGGGGGGGAGCAATCAGCCCCAGCATTTT. The full variable domain, with the rest looked up from reference TRBV14 and TRBJ1-5, is EAGVTQFPSHSVIEKGQTVTLRCDPISGHDNLYWYRRVMGKEIKFLLHFVKESKQDESGMPNNRFLAERTGGTYSTLKVQPAELEDSGVYFCASSRGGGSNQPQHFGDGTRLSIL.

The chain combines TRBV9 with TRBJ2-6; no reliable D call. V lost 3 bases and J lost 0, with 7 bases in between. This CDR3 is built from 15 residues. Germline CDR1 reads SGDLS; CDR2 reads YYNGEE. CDR3 bases: TGTGCCAGCAGCGGACTGAGCTCTGGGGCCAACGTCCTGACTTTC. Encoded protein: CASSGLSSGANVLTF. Using reference TRBV9 and TRBJ2-6 for the parts outside the CDR3, the full variable domain is DSGVTQTPKHLITATGQRVTLRCSPRSGDLSVYWYQQSLDQGLQFLIQYYNGEERAKGNILERFSAQQFPDLHSELNLSSLELGDSALYFCASSGLSSGANVLTFGAGSRLTVL.